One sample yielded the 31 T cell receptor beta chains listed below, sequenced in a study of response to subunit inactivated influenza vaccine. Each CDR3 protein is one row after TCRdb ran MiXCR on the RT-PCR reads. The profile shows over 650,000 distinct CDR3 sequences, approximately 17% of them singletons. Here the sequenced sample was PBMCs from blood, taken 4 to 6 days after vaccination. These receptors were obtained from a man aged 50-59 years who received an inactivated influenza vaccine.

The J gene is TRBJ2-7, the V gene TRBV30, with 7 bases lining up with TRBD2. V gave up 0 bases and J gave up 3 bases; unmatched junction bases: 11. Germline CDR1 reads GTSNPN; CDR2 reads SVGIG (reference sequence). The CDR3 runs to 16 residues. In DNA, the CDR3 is TGTGCCTGGAGTGTCTCGAGACTAGCTACCGTCTACGAGCAGTACTTC. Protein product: CAWSVSRLATVYEQYF. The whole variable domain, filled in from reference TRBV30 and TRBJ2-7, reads SQTIHQWPATLVQPVGSPLSLECTVEGTSNPNLYWYRQAAGRGLQLLFYSVGIGQISSEVPQNLSASRPQDRQFILSSKKLLLSDSGFYLCAWSVSRLATVYEQYFGPGTRLTVT.

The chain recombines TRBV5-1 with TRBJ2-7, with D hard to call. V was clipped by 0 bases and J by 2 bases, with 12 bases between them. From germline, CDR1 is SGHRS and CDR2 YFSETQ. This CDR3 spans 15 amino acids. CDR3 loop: CASSLAAGPTYEQYF. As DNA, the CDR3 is TGCGCCAGCAGCTTGGCGGCAGGTCCTACCTACGAGCAGTACTTC.

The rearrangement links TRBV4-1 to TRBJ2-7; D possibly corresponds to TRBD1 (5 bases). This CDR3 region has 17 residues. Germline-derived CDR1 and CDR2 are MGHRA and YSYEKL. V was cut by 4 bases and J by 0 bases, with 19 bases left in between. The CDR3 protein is CASSPYPNQGTSYEQYF. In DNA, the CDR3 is TGCGCCAGCAGCCCCTACCCAAACCAGGGCACCTCCTACGAGCAGTACTTC.

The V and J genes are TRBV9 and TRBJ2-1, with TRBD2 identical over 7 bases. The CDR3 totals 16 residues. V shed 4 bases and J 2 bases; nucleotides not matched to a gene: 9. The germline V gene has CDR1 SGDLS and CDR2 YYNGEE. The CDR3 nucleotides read TGTGCCAGCAGCACGGGGACTAATGTCGCCTACAATGAGCAGTTCTTC. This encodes CASSTGTNVAYNEQFF.

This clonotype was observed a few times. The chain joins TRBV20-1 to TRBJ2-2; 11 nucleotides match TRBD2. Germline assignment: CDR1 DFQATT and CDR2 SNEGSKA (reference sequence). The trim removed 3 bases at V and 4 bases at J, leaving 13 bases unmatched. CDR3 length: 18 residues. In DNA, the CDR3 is TGCAGTGCTAGCCGCCTCTTAGCGGGGGGGCCATTCACCGGGGAGCTGTTTTTT. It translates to CSASRLLAGGPFTGELFF.

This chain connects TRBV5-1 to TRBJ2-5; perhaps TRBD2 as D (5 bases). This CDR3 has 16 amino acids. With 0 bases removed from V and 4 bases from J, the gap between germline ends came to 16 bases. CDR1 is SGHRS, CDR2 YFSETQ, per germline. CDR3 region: CASSLGSQPAGETQYF. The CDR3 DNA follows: TGCGCCAGCAGCTTGGGGTCGCAGCCGGCGGGAGAGACCCAGTACTTC. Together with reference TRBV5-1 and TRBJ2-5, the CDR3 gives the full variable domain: KAGVTQTPRYLIKTRGQQVTLSCSPISGHRSVSWYQQTPGQGLQFLFEYFSETQRNKGNFPGRFSGRQFSNSRSEMNVSTLELGDSALYLCASSLGSQPAGETQYFGPGTRLLVL.

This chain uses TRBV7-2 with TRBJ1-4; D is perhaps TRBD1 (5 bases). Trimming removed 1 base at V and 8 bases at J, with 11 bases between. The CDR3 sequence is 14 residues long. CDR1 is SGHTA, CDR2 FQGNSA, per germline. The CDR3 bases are TGTGCCAGCAGCTTAGGCGGGGACCGGGAAAAACTGTTTTTT. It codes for CASSLGGDREKLFF.

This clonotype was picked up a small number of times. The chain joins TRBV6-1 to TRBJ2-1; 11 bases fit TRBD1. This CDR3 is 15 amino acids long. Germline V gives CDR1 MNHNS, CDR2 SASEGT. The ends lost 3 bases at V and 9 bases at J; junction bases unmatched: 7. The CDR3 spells CASSEVDRGRSEQFF. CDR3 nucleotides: TGTGCCAGCAGTGAGGTGGACAGGGGGCGAAGTGAGCAGTTCTTC.

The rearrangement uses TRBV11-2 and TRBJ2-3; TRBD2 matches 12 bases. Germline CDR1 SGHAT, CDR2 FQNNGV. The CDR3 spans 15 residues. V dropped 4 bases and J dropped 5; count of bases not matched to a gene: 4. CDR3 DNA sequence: TGTGCCAGCAGCTACCTAGCGGGGGGGGTAGATACGCAGTATTTT. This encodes CASSYLAGGVDTQYF.

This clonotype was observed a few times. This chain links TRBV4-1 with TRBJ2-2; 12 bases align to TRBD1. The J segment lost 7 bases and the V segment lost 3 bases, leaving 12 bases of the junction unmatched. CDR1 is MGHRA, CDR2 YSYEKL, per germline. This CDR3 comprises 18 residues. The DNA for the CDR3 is TGCGCCAGCAGCCACCGACCTCCGGGACAGGGGGCTCACGGGGAGCTGTTTTTT. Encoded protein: CASSHRPPGQGAHGELFF.

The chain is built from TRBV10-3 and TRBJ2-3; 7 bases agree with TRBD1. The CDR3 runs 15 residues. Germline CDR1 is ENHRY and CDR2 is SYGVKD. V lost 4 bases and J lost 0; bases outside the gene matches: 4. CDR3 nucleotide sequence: TGTGCCATCAGTGGTGGACAGGCTAGCACAGATACGCAGTATTTT. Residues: CAISGGQASTDTQYF.

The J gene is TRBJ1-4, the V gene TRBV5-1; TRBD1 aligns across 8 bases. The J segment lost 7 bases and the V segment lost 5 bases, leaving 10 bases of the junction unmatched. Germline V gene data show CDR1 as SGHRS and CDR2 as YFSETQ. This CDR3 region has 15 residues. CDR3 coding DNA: TGCGCCAGCAGAAATACGCAGGGGGCGTCTGAAAAACTGTTTTTT. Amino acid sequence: CASRNTQGASEKLFF. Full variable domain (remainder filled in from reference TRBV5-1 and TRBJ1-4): KAGVTQTPRYLIKTRGQQVTLSCSPISGHRSVSWYQQTPGQGLQFLFEYFSETQRNKGNFPGRFSGRQFSNSRSEMNVSTLELGDSALYLCASRNTQGASEKLFFGSGTQLSVL.

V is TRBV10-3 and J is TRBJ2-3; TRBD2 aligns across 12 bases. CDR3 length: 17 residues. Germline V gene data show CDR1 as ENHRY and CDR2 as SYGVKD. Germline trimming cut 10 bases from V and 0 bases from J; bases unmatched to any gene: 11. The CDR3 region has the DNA TGTGCCACCCAAAGACTAGCGGGGGCCTCTAGCACAGATACGCAGTATTTT. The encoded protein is CATQRLAGASSTDTQYF.

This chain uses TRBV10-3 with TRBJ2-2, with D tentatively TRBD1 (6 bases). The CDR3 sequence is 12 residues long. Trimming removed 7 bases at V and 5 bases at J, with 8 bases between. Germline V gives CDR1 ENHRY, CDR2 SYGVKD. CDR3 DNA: TGTGCCATCATTACAGGGACCGGGGAGCTGTTTTTT. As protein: CAIITGTGELFF.

CDR3 amino acids: CASRQEPGNQETQYF. The CDR3 DNA is TGTGCCAGCAGACAAGAACCGGGTAACCAAGAGACCCAGTACTTC. The chain links TRBV7-8 to TRBJ2-5; no clear D. The CDR3 runs 15 residues. CDR1 is SGHVS and CDR2 is FQNEAQ in the germline V gene. The V end was cut by 6 bases, the J end by 0 bases, with 14 bases between.

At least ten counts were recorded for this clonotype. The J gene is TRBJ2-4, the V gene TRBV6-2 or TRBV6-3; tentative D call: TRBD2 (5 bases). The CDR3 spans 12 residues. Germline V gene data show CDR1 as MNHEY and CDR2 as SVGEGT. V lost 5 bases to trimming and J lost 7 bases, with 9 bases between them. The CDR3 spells CASSTGVNIQYF. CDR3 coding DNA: TGTGCCAGCAGTACCGGGGTGAACATTCAGTACTTC.

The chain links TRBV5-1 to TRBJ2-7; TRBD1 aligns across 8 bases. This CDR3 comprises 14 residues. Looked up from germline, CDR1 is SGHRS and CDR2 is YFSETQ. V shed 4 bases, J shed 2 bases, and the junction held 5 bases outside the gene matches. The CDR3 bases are TGCGCCAGCAGCAAGACAGGGGCGACCTACGAGCAGTACTTC. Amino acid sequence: CASSKTGATYEQYF.

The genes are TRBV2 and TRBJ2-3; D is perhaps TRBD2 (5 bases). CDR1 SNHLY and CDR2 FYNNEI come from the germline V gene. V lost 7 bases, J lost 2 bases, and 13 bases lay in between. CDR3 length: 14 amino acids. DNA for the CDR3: TGTGCCAGCAACCTAAGGAGGTCCACAGATACGCAGTATTTT. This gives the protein CASNLRRSTDTQYF.

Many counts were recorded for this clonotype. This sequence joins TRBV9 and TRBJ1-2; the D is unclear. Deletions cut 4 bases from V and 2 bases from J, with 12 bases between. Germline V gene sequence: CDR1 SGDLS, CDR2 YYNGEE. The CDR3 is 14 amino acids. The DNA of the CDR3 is TGTGCCAGCAGCCCCTTAGTCGGGAACTATGGCTACACCTTC. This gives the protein CASSPLVGNYGYTF.

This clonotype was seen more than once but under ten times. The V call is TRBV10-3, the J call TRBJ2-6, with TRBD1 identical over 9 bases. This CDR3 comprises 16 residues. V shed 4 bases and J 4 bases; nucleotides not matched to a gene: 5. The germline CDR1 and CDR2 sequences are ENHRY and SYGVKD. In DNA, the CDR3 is TGTGCCATCAGTGCGGGACAGGGATCCGGGGCCAACGTCCTGACTTTC. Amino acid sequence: CAISAGQGSGANVLTF.

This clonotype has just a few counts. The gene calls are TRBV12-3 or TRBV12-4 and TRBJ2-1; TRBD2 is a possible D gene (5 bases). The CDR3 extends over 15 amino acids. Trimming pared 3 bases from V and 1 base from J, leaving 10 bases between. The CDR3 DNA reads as TGTGCCAGCAGTTTCATAGCGTATTCCTACAATGAGCAGTTCTTC. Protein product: CASSFIAYSYNEQFF.

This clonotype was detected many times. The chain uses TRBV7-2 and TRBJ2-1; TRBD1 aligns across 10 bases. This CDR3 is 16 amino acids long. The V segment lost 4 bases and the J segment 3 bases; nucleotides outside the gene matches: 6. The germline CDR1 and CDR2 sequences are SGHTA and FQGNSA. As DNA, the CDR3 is TGTGCCAGCAGCTCCTTGGGACAGGGGCTCTACAATGAGCAGTTCTTC. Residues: CASSSLGQGLYNEQFF.

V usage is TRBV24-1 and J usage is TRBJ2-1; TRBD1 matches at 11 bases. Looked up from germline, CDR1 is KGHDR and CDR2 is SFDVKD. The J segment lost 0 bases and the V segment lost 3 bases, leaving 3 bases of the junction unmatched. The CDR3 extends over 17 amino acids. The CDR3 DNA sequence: TGTGCCACCAGTGATGGGACAGGGGGGATCTCCTACAATGAGCAGTTCTTC. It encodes CATSDGTGGISYNEQFF.

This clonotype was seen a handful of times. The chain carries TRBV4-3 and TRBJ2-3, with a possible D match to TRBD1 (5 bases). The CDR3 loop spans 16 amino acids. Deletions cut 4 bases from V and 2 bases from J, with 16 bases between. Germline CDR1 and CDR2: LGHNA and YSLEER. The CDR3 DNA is TGCGCCAGCAGCCCCAGAGATGGCAGGGACACAGATACGCAGTATTTT. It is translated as CASSPRDGRDTDTQYF.

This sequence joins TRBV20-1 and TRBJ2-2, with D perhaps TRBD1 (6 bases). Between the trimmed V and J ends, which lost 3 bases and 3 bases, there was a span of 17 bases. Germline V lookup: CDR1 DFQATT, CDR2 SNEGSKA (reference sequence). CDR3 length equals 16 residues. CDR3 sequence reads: CSASTLQGADTGELFF. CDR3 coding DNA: TGCAGTGCTAGTACCCTACAGGGAGCGGACACCGGGGAGCTGTTTTTT.

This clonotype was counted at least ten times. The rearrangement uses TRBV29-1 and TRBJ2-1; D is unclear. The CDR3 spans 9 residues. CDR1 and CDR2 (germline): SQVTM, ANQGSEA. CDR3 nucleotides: TGCAGTGTCGACAATGAGCAGTTCTTC. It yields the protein CSVDNEQFF.

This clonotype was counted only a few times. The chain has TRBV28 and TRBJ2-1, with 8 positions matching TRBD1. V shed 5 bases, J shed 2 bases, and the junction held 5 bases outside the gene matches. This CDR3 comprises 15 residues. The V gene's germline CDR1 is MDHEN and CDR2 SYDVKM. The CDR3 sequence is CASSEDRAPYNEQFF. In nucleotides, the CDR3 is TGTGCCAGCAGTGAGGACAGGGCCCCCTACAATGAGCAGTTCTTC.

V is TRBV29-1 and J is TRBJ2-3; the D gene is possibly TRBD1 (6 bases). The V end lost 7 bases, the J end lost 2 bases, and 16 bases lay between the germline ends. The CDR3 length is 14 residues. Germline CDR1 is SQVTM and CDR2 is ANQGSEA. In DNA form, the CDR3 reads TGCAGCGACCGACTCGGACAGTCCACAGATACGCAGTATTTT. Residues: CSDRLGQSTDTQYF.

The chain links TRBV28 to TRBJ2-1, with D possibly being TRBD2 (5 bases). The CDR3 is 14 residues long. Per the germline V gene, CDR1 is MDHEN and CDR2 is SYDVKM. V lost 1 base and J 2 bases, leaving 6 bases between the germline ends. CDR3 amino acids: CASSLYGTYNEQFF. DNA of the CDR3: TGTGCCAGCAGTTTATACGGGACCTACAATGAGCAGTTCTTC.

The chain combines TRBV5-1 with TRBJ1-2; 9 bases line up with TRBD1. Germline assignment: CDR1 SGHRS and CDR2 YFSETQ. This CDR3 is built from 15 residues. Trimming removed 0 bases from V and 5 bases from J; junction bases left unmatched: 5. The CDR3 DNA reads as TGCGCCAGCAGCTTGGAACAGGGGGCGCAGTATGGCTACACCTTC. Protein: CASSLEQGAQYGYTF.

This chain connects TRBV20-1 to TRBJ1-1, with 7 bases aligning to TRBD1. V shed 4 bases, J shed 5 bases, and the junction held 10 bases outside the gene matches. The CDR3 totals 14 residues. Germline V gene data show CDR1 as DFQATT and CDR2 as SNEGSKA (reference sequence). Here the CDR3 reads CSATIPTGRTEAFF. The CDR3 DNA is TGCAGTGCTACGATTCCGACAGGGAGAACTGAAGCTTTCTTT.